The T cell receptor (beta chain) described here comes from a study of naive and memory T cell subsets. Study results and caveats: The RNA method is potentially sensitive to activation and differentiation changes.

The SP2 primer and nested alpha and beta constant region primers amplified ligated cDNA in four rounds. For blood and skin samples, reverse transcription used TCR alpha and beta constant primers. MiXCR was run by TCRdb on the 5' RACE reads, yielding one entry per CDR3 protein. The table shows roughly 60,000 distinct CDR3 sequences, with more than 6% occurring only once. The CDR3 is made up of 14 amino acids. V lost 7 bases and J 11 bases, leaving 18 bases between the germline ends. This clonotype was observed many times. Its antigen remains unidentified. The library had UMIs added by 3' ligation of an oligonucleotide to TCR cDNA. RNA was extracted from around 2.7 ml of whole blood of healthy adults.

The receptor was isolated from a female donor in good health. The chain combines TRBV12-3 or TRBV12-4 with TRBJ1-6; D ambiguous. The CDR3 is CASKSASGLAPLHF. CDR3 in DNA: TGTGCCAGCAAGTCAGCCTCCGGGCTCGCACCCCTCCACTTT.